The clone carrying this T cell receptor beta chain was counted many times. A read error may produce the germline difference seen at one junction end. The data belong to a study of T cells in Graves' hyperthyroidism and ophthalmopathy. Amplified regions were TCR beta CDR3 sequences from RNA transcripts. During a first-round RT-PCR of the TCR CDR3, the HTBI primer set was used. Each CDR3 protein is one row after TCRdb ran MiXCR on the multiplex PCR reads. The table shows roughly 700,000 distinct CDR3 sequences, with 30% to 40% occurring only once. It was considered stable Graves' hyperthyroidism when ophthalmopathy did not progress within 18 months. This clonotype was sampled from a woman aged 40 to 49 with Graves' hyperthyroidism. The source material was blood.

For the CDR3, the DNA is TGTGCTAGCAGCTTAGCGCTCGGTGAAAAACTGTTTTTT. Translated: CASSLALGEKLFF. The genes are TRBV7-2 and TRBJ1-4, with no clear D. CDR1 SGHTA and CDR2 FQGNSA come from the germline V gene. The CDR3 totals 13 residues.